This T cell receptor beta chain was sequenced during a study of metastatic and nonmetastatic thyroid tumors. In the authors' workflow: Researchers built a distant-metastasis classifier for papillary thyroid cancer that drew on CDR3 differences across clinicopathological groups. TCRdb re-called clones via MiXCR from the PCR reads. The V and J calls, along with clone size, are taken from TCRdb and not from the paper's own processing. The sample contains more than 10,000 clones, around 21% of which appear only once. Germline CDR1 and CDR2: SGHKS and YYEKEE (reference sequence). The CDR3 covers 13 residues. On this clone itself: Sequence at one end of the junction differs from germline and may be a read error.

Prior to thyroid surgery, none of the patients had received any treatment. Sample: adjacent normal tissue. This chain links TRBV5-5 with TRBJ1-6, with D hard to call. This TCR derives from a female donor with papillary thyroid cancer or a benign thyroid nodule (not recorded which). Some clones in this sample may be carry-over from other donors' samples. CDR3 sequence: CANSLGVNSPLHF. The DNA for the CDR3 is TGTGCCAACAGCTTGGGAGTCAATTCACCCCTCCACTTT. Together with reference TRBV5-5 and TRBJ1-6, the CDR3 gives the full variable domain: DAGVTQSPTHLIKTRGQQVTLRCSPISGHKSVSWYQQVLGQGPQFIFQYYEKEERGRGNFPDRFSARQFPNYSSELNVNALLLGDSALYLCANSLGVNSPLHFGNGTRLTVT.